The 2 T cell receptor beta chains below all came from one sample that was sequenced in a study of blood T cell repertoires in COVID-19. Assay used: immunoSEQ multiplex PCR; TCRdb lists only in-frame clones, some missing. Among 100,000 to 150,000 clones listed, around 76% were seen once. Material for sequencing was peripheral blood. The receptor source for this set is a man in his 70s with acute or convalescent COVID-19.

The gene calls are TRBV12-5 and TRBJ1-1, with D perhaps matching TRBD1 (5 bases). V lost 0 bases and J lost 8, with 10 bases in between. CDR3 length: 13 amino acids. Germline V CDR1 and CDR2: LGHNT, FRNRAP. CDR3 amino acids: CASGLVVGPEAFF. The CDR3 DNA sequence: TGTGCTAGTGGTTTGGTAGTGGGGCCCGAAGCTTTCTTT.

The chain has TRBV5-8 and TRBJ1-2; TRBD1 agrees at 9 bases. From germline, CDR1 is SGHTS and CDR2 YDEGEE. Trimming removed 4 bases from V and 8 bases from J; junction bases left unmatched: 12. This CDR3 has 15 amino acids. The CDR3 nucleotides read TGTGCCAGCAGCCACGGGACAGGGTTCGGGTACGGCTACACCTTC. This sequence encodes CASSHGTGFGYGYTF.